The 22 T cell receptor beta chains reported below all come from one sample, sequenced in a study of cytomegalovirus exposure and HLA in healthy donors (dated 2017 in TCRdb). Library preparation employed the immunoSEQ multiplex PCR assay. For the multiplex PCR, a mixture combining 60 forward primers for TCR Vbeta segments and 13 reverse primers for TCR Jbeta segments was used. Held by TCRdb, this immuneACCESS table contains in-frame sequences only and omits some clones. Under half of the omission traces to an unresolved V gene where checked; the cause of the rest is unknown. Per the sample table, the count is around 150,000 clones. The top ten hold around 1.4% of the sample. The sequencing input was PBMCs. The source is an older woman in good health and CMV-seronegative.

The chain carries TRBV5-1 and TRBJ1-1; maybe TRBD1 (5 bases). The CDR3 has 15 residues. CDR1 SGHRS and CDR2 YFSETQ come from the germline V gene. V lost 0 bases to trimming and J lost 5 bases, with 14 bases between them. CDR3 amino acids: CASSLGGWGGTEAFF. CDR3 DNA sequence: TGCGCCAGCAGCTTGGGGGGTTGGGGCGGAACTGAAGCTTTCTTT.

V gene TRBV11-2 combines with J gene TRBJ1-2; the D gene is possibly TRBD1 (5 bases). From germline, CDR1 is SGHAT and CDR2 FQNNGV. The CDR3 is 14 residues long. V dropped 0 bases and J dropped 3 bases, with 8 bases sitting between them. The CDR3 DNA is TGTGCCAGCAGCTTAGAACAGGTTGACTATGGCTACACCTTC. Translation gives CASSLEQVDYGYTF.

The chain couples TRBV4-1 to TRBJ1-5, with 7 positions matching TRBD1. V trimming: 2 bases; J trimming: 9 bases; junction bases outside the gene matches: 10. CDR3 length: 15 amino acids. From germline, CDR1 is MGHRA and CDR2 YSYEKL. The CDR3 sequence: CASSQSPQGSLPQHF. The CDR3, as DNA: TGCGCCAGCAGCCAATCCCCACAGGGGAGTCTGCCCCAGCATTTT.

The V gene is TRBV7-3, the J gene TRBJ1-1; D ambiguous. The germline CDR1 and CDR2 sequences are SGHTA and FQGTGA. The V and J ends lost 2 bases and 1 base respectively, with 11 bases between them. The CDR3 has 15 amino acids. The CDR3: CASSLGSSPNTEAFF. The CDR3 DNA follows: TGTGCCAGCAGCTTAGGGAGCAGCCCGAACACTGAAGCTTTCTTT.

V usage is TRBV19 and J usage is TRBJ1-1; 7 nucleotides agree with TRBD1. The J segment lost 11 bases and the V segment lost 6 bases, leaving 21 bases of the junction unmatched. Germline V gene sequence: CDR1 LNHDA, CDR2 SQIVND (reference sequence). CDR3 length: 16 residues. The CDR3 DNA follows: TGTGCCAGTAGCGCCCCAGGGAAGGGGGCTGCTAAAGCGGCTTTCTTT. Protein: CASSAPGKGAAKAAFF.

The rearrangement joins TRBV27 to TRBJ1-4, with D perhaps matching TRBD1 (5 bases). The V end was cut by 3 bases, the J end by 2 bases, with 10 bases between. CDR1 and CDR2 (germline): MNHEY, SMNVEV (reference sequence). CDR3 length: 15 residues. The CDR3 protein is CASSFGGSTNEKLFF. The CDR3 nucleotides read TGTGCCAGCAGTTTTGGGGGGTCCACTAATGAAAAACTGTTTTTT.

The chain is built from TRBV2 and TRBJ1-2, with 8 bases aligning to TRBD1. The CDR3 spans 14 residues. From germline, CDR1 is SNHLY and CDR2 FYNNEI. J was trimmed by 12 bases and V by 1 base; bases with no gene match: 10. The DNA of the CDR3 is TGTGCCAGCAGTGAAGGGTGGCAGGGGGCTTCCCACACCTTC. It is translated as CASSEGWQGASHTF.

CDR3 protein: CASSPRGGAGNTIYF. As DNA, the CDR3 is TGTGCCAGCTCACCGCGGGGGGGGGCTGGAAACACCATATATTTT. V and J are TRBV18 and TRBJ1-3, with D perhaps TRBD1 (5 bases). The V end was cut by 3 bases, the J end by 2 bases, with 11 bases between. The V gene's germline CDR1 is KGHSH and CDR2 LQKENI. CDR3 length: 15 amino acids.

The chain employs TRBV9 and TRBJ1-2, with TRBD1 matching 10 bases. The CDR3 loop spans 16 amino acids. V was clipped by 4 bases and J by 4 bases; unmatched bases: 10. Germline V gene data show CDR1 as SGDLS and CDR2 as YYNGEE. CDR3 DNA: TGTGCCAGCAGCCGAAACCCCGGGACAGGGGTCTATGGCTACACCTTC. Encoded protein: CASSRNPGTGVYGYTF.

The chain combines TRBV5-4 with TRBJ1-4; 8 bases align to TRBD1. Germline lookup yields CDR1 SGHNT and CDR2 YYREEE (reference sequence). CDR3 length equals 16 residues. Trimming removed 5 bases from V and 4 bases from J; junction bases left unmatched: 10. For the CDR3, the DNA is TGTGCCAGCAGTACCCTGGGACAGGCCATTAATGAAAAACTGTTTTTT. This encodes CASSTLGQAINEKLFF.

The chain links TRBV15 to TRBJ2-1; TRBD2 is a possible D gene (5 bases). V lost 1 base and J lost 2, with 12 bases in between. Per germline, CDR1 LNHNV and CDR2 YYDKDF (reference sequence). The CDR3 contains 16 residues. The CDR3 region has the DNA TGTGCCACCAGCAGAGCGCCCAGCGGTGCCTACAATGAGCAGTTCTTC. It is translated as CATSRAPSGAYNEQFF.

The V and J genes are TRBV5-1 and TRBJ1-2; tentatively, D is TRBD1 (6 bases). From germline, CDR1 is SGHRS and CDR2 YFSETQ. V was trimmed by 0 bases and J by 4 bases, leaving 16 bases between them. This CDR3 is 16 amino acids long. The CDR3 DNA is TGCGCCAGCAGCTTGGACGTTCAGGGGTTCTCCTATGGCTACACCTTC. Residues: CASSLDVQGFSYGYTF.

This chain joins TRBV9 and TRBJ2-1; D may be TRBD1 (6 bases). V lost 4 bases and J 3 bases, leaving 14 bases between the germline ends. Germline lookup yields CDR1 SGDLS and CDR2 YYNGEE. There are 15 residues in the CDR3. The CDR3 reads CASSITDSIYNEQFF. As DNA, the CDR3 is TGTGCCAGCAGCATCACGGACAGCATCTACAATGAGCAGTTCTTC. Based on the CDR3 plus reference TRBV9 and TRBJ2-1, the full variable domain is DSGVTQTPKHLITATGQRVTLRCSPRSGDLSVYWYQQSLDQGLQFLIQYYNGEERAKGNILERFSAQQFPDLHSELNLSSLELGDSALYFCASSITDSIYNEQFFGPGTRLTVL.

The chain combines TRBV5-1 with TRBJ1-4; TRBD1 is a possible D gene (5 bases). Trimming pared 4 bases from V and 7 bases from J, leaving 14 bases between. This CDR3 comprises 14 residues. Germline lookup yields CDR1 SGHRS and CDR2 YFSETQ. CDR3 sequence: CASSNQGLGEKLFF. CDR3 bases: TGCGCCAGCAGCAATCAGGGATTGGGTGAAAAACTGTTTTTT.

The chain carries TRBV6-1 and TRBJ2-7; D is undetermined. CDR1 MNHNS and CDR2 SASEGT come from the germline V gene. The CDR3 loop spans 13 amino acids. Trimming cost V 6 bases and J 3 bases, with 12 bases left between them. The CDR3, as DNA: TGTGCCAGCAGCCTATTGAAGAACTACGAGCAGTACTTC. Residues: CASSLLKNYEQYF.

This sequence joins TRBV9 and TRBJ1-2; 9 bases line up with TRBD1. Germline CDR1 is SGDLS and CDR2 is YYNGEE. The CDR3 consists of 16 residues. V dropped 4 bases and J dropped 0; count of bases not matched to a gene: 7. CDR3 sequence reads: CASSQGTGLANYGYTF. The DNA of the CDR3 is TGTGCCAGCAGCCAAGGGACAGGGTTAGCTAACTATGGCTACACCTTC.

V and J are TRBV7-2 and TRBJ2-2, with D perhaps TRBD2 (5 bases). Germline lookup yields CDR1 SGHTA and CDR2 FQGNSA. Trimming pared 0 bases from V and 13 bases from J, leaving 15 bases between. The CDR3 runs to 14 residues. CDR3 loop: CASSLAGRGRGLFF. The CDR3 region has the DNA TGTGCCAGCAGCTTAGCTGGACGAGGGCGTGGGCTGTTTTTT.

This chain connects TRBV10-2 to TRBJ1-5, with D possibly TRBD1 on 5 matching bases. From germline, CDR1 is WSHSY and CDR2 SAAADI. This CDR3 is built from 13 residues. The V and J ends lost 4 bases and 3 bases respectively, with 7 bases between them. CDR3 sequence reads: CASSGQFNQPQHF. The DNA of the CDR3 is TGCGCCAGCAGTGGACAGTTCAATCAGCCCCAGCATTTT.

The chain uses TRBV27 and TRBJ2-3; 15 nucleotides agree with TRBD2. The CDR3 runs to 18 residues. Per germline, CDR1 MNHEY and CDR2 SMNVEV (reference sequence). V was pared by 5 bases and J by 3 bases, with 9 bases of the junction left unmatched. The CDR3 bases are TGTGCCAGCAGTCGAGGGACTAGCGGGAGGTGGGGTACAGATACGCAGTATTTT. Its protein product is CASSRGTSGRWGTDTQYF.

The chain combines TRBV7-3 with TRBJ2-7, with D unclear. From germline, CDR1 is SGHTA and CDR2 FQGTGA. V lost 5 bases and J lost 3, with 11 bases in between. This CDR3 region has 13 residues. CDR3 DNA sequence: TGTGCCAGCAGCCGGCGCGGCGACTACGAGCAGTACTTC. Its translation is CASSRRGDYEQYF.

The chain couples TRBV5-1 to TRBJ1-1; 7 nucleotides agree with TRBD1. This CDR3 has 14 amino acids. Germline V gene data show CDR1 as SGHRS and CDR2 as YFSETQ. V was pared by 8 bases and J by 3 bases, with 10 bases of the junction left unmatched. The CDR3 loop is CASGYRGRDTEAFF. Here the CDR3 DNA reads TGCGCCAGTGGATACAGGGGTAGGGACACTGAAGCTTTCTTT.

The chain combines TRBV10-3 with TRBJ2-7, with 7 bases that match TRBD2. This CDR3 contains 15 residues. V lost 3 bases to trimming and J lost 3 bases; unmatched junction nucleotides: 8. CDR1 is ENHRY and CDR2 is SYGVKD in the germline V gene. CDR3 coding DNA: TGTGCCATCAGTGACGCTAGCGGAGAAATCTACGAGCAGTACTTC. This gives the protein CAISDASGEIYEQYF.